This T cell receptor (beta chain) was observed in a study of CD8 T cells in ankylosing spondylitis. Overall study findings and caveats: What appeared characteristic of ankylosing spondylitis blood was a TCR beta motif of eight highly homologous variants.

A word on this clonotype: The antigen is undetermined.

Each CDR3 protein gets one entry after TCRdb re-called the 5' RACE reads with MiXCR. This table holds a few hundred thousand distinct CDR3 sequences, around 24% found once. This CDR3 is built from 14 residues. Germline V CDR1 and CDR2: SGHDT, YYEEEE. V lost 2 bases, J lost 7 bases, and 13 bases lay in between. This TCR came from a male donor with ankylosing spondylitis. V and J are TRBV5-6 and TRBJ2-4; D may be TRBD2 (5 bases). Sequencing used blood, either unsorted or a sorted T cell fraction (not recorded which). The chain's CDR3 is CASSLGGLGNIQYF. As DNA, the CDR3 is TGTGCCAGCAGCTTAGGTGGACTGGGGAACATTCAGTACTTC. Drawing the rest from reference TRBV5-6 and TRBJ2-4, the complete variable domain is DAGVTQSPTHLIKTRGQQVTLRCSPKSGHDTVSWYQQALGQGPQFIFQYYEEEERQRGNFPDRFSGHQFPNYSSELNVNALLLGDSALYLCASSLGGLGNIQYFGAGTRLSVL.